This T cell receptor (beta chain) was documented in a study of T cells after yellow fever vaccination. From the 5' RACE reads, TCRdb called clonotypes with MiXCR, one entry per CDR3 protein. The repertoire consists of roughly 300,000 distinct CDR3 sequences, with roughly 7% occurring once and the leading ten covering 18%. This CDR3 is 16 amino acids long. Germline CDR1 reads SGHRS; CDR2 reads YFSETQ. Between the trimmed V and J ends, which lost 0 bases and 4 bases, there was a span of 13 bases. Findings and limits, study-wide: Shared CD4/CD8 clonotypes were a small share, likely from convergent recombination. Abundant clonotypes from the bulk population could get into FACS-sorted repertoires as contaminants.

Note on this clonotype: The antigen is undetermined.

The sequence derives from a man between 18 and 29 years old who received the YFV17D yellow fever vaccine. Source: PBMCs, taken about 41 days after the first yellow fever vaccination. The chain recombines TRBV5-1 with TRBJ2-2; D gene unclear. The chain's CDR3 is CASSLAPRVITGELFF. The CDR3 bases are TGCGCCAGCAGCTTGGCGCCCCGAGTGATCACCGGGGAGCTGTTTTTT.